The entry that follows covers one TCR beta chain sequence. Its target is not known. This CDR3 region has 14 residues. V lost 1 base and J 0 bases, leaving 8 bases between the germline ends. Germline-derived CDR1 and CDR2 are SGDLS and YYNGEE. This sample is drawn from a study of memory CD4+ T cells and cytomegalovirus serostatus. Whole-study context: Of the healthy Belgian adults, several were CMV seropositive and 20 to 30 seronegative. Study-level points and caveats: 67 of 164 known CMV-associated TCRbeta sequences appeared in CD4+ memory.

Sequenced by immunoSEQ multiplex PCR; TCRdb stores in-frame clones only, minus some. The sample carries 50,000 to 75,000 clones, 75% to 85% recorded once. Single viable CD3+CD4+CD8-CD45RO+ cells were sorted as the memory CD4+ T cells. The sequenced sample was memory CD4+ T cells from blood. This chain links TRBV9 with TRBJ2-7; D unresolved. The source is an adult in good health and CMV-seronegative. CDR3 sequence reads: CASSVNGRSYEQYF. In DNA form, the CDR3 reads TGTGCCAGCAGCGTAAACGGACGCTCCTACGAGCAGTACTTC.